These 5 T cell receptor beta chains came from one sample sequenced in a study of vaccination effects on CD4 cells after COVID-19 (dated by TCRdb to between 2021 and 2024). In the ViraFEST assay, PBMC were stimulated with viral peptide pools, and antigen-specific CD4+ T cell clonotypes were then identified by expansion using TCR sequencing. After around eleven days of culture, CD4+ T cells were isolated with the EasySep CD4+ T cell isolation kit. Each participant received two doses of an mRNA SARS-CoV-2 vaccine, either BNT162b2 or mRNA-1273. No antigen has been identified for these receptors. The library was produced with the immunoSEQ multiplex PCR assay. In its TCRdb copy, this immuneACCESS table keeps in-frame sequences only and misses some clones. Where compared with another copy, unresolved V genes explain less than half of these, and the others have no known cause. This sample holds 20,000 or so clones; around 69% were observed only once. Approximately 10% of the sample comes from the top ten.

Sequencing was performed on CD4+ T cells from PBMCs cultured with HCoV-229E spike peptides, taken after COVID-19 vaccination. The cell subset or site label here, explained by the study, means: HCoV-229E spike overlapping peptide pool stimulation. The source of these receptors is a human donor who received a COVID-19 vaccine.

This clone was counted a few times. The chain employs TRBV9 and TRBJ2-2, with D perhaps given as TRBD1 or TRBD2 (5 bases each). The CDR3 runs to 15 residues. Germline-derived CDR1 and CDR2 are SGDLS and YYNGEE. V was cut by 7 bases and J by 1 base, with 14 bases left in between. The DNA of the CDR3 is TGTGCCAGCTCTATTGGGACGGTGAACACCGGGGAGCTGTTTTTT. Protein: CASSIGTVNTGELFF.

The rearrangement joins TRBV27 to TRBJ1-6, with D possibly being TRBD1 (5 bases). This CDR3 contains 15 residues. The germline V gene has CDR1 MNHEY and CDR2 SMNVEV (reference sequence). V lost 2 bases and J 6 bases, leaving 11 bases between the germline ends. CDR3 nucleotides: TGTGCCAGCAGTTTAAGCCAGGGAGGTAATTCACCCCTCCACTTT. Amino acids: CASSLSQGGNSPLHF.

The chain joins TRBV5-1 to TRBJ2-6; no clear D gene. V was pared by 3 bases and J by 0 bases, with 7 bases between. Germline CDR1 and CDR2: SGHRS and YFSETQ. The CDR3 runs to 15 residues. CDR3 nucleotides: TGCGCCAGCAGCTCCGCGAACTCTGGGGCCAACGTCCTGACTTTC. It specifies CASSSANSGANVLTF.

CDR3 bases: TGTGCCAGCAGTGTAGAACAGGGCCTCACTGAAGCTTTCTTT. Its protein is CASSVEQGLTEAFF. The V and J genes are TRBV2 and TRBJ1-1; TRBD1 is a possible D gene (6 bases). CDR1 and CDR2 from the germline V gene are SNHLY and FYNNEI. V was cut by 4 bases and J by 4 bases, with 13 bases left in between. The CDR3 contains 14 residues.

This clone was observed once. The chain couples TRBV27 to TRBJ1-6; no firm D call. With 7 bases removed from V and 6 bases from J, the gap between germline ends came to 16 bases. Germline V gene lookup returns CDR1 MNHEY and CDR2 SMNVEV (reference sequence). This CDR3 contains 15 residues. CDR3 loop: CASKASGAINSPLHF. The CDR3 coding sequence is TGTGCCAGCAAAGCAAGCGGAGCGATTAATTCACCCCTCCACTTT.